This entry lists 20 T cell receptor beta chains sequenced from one sample in a study of blood T cell repertoires in COVID-19 (TCRdb year 2020). Library preparation used the immunoSEQ multiplex PCR assay. Sourced from immuneACCESS, this table was stored by TCRdb with only in-frame sequences that have V and J called. A share of the clones is absent; for the studies checked, an unresolved V gene accounts for under half, and the remainder has no known explanation. The sample profile shows hundreds of thousands of clones; approximately 90% of them were found once. The top ten hold 9.5% of the sample. The sequenced sample was PBMCs or T cells enriched from blood (not recorded which). The receptors were gathered from a woman aged 40 to 49 who had recovered from COVID-19.

The V and J genes are TRBV2 and TRBJ1-6; no firm D call. CDR3 length: 13 amino acids. V lost 4 bases to trimming and J lost 5 bases, with 6 bases between them. Germline CDR1 reads SNHLY; CDR2 reads FYNNEI. The CDR3 coding sequence is TGTGCCAGCAGTGCCAGGAATAATTCACCCCTCCACTTT. Amino acid sequence: CASSARNNSPLHF.

The V and J genes are TRBV7-6 and TRBJ2-1; 7 bases are shared with TRBD2. V gave up 4 bases and J gave up 8 bases; unmatched junction bases: 17. There are 17 residues in the CDR3. Germline assignment: CDR1 SGHVS and CDR2 FNYEAQ. The CDR3 coding sequence is TGTGCCAGCAGCTCCCCACCCGGGAGCGGGGTAAAGGATGAGCAGTTCTTC. Its translation is CASSSPPGSGVKDEQFF.

Notes on this clone: This same CDR3 is encoded by further DNA sequences in the sample. The chain is built from TRBV9 and TRBJ1-6, with a tentative D call TRBD1 (5 bases). The ends were cut back, 0 bases at V and 5 bases at J, with 6 bases in the middle. Germline V gene sequence: CDR1 SGDLS, CDR2 YYNGEE. This CDR3 comprises 14 residues. CDR3 protein: CASSVAGDNSPLHF. The CDR3 DNA sequence: TGTGCCAGCAGCGTAGCGGGGGATAATTCACCCCTCCACTTT.

This clone is a singleton in its sample. This chain connects TRBV28 to TRBJ1-3, with D possibly TRBD1 on 5 matching bases. V dropped 5 bases and J dropped 0 bases, with 11 bases sitting between them. Germline V gene sequence: CDR1 MDHEN, CDR2 SYDVKM. The CDR3 consists of 15 residues. This chain's CDR3 is CASSPTGSSGNTIYF. DNA for the CDR3: TGTGCCAGCAGTCCTACAGGTAGCTCTGGAAACACCATATATTTT.

The chain carries TRBV28 and TRBJ1-2, with TRBD1 as a possible D gene (5 bases). This CDR3 has 12 amino acids. Germline-derived CDR1 and CDR2 are MDHEN and SYDVKM. V lost 11 bases to trimming and J lost 4 bases, with 14 bases between them. CDR3 sequence (DNA): TGTGCCCTCAGGGCGACGGGCTATGGCTACACCTTC. Residues: CALRATGYGYTF.

V usage is TRBV7-2 and J usage is TRBJ2-3, with TRBD1 as a possible D gene (5 bases). CDR3 length: 16 amino acids. Trimming shortened V by 10 bases and J by 2 bases, and 22 bases separated the two germline ends. From germline, CDR1 is SGHTA and CDR2 FQGNSA. CDR3 sequence: CATGQGSYILTDTQYF. CDR3 nucleotide sequence: TGTGCCACCGGTCAGGGATCCTATATTCTCACAGATACGCAGTATTTT.

The V call is TRBV6-5, the J call TRBJ2-2; D ambiguous. The germline V gene encodes CDR1 MNHEY and CDR2 SVGAGI. V dropped 6 bases and J dropped 6 bases, with 14 bases sitting between them. This CDR3 region has 14 residues. CDR3 coding DNA: TGTGCCAGCAGCACCGCCGCGTTCGCCGGGGAGCTGTTTTTT. Its translation is CASSTAAFAGELFF.

The chain employs TRBV7-2 and TRBJ2-3; maybe TRBD2 (5 bases). Between the trimmed V and J ends, which lost 0 bases and 0 bases, there was a span of 7 bases. CDR3 size: 15 residues. Germline V gene lookup returns CDR1 SGHTA and CDR2 FQGNSA. The CDR3: CASSLAGASTDTQYF. The CDR3 DNA reads TGTGCCAGCAGCTTAGCGGGAGCTAGCACAGATACGCAGTATTTT.

Concerning this clone itself: The sample holds other DNA sequences that translate to the same CDR3. The chain couples TRBV7-2 to TRBJ2-7, with 11 bases lining up with TRBD2. The CDR3 sequence is 14 residues long. Germline CDR1 is SGHTA and CDR2 is FQGNSA. Losses at the gene ends were 5 bases for V and 4 bases for J; bases not matched to a gene: 4. This CDR3 is CASSPGLAGYEQYF. The DNA for the CDR3 is TGTGCCAGCAGCCCCGGACTAGCGGGTTACGAGCAGTACTTC.

This chain uses TRBV5-1 with TRBJ2-2; TRBD1 might be the D (6 bases). The CDR3 totals 16 residues. The germline V gene has CDR1 SGHRS and CDR2 YFSETQ. V shed 4 bases and J shed 4 bases, with 17 bases lying between them. CDR3 sequence reads: CASSPSGDGSTGELFF. In DNA form, the CDR3 reads TGCGCCAGCAGCCCCTCAGGGGACGGAAGCACCGGGGAGCTGTTTTTT.

The J gene is TRBJ2-1, the V gene TRBV9; possibly TRBD2 for D (7 bases). The CDR3 has 16 residues. V was clipped by 4 bases and J by 2 bases, with 16 bases between them. In germline, CDR1 is SGDLS, CDR2 YYNGEE. The CDR3 nucleotides are TGTGCCAGCAGCTCCGGGGGGCGGGAGCCCTACAATGAGCAGTTCTTC. Translated, it gives CASSSGGREPYNEQFF.

The V gene is TRBV7-3, the J gene TRBJ2-2, with D possibly being TRBD1 (6 bases). Germline V gene data show CDR1 as SGHTA and CDR2 as FQGTGA. The CDR3 is 15 residues long. V dropped 2 bases and J dropped 6 bases, with 13 bases sitting between them. The DNA for the CDR3 is TGTGCCAGCAGCTTAGGGGGCCTAGCCGCCGGGGAGCTGTTTTTT. This encodes CASSLGGLAAGELFF.

This chain links TRBV7-9 with TRBJ2-7; the D gene is possibly TRBD2 (5 bases). The V gene lost 4 bases and the J gene lost 2 bases, with 15 bases spanning the gap. Germline lookup yields CDR1 SEHNR and CDR2 FQNEAQ (reference sequence). CDR3 length equals 15 residues. The CDR3: CASSSGQLGAYEQYF. DNA for the CDR3: TGTGCCAGCAGCTCCGGGCAACTCGGGGCCTACGAGCAGTACTTC.

This sequence joins TRBV9 and TRBJ1-2; TRBD1 agrees at 7 bases. Germline lookup yields CDR1 SGDLS and CDR2 YYNGEE. CDR3 length equals 14 residues. With V trimmed by 0 bases and J by 4 bases, 3 bases remained unmatched. The CDR3 coding sequence is TGTGCCAGCAGCGTAGGACAGGGCCTCTATGGCTACACCTTC. This codes for CASSVGQGLYGYTF.

The chain is built from TRBV7-2 and TRBJ2-7; TRBD2 matches 9 bases. V shed 1 base, J shed 3 bases, and the junction held 1 base outside the gene matches. The CDR3 has 14 residues. Germline V gives CDR1 SGHTA, CDR2 FQGNSA. The CDR3, as DNA: TGTGCCAGCAGCTTAGTAGCGGGAGTCTACGAGCAGTACTTC. This sequence encodes CASSLVAGVYEQYF.

The J gene is TRBJ1-5, the V gene TRBV24-1, with a possible D match to TRBD1 (5 bases). Germline V gene lookup returns CDR1 KGHDR and CDR2 SFDVKD. Trimming removed 3 bases at V and 4 bases at J, with 18 bases between. This CDR3 spans 17 amino acids. CDR3 residues: CATSDPGGPTGNQPQHF. In DNA form, the CDR3 reads TGTGCCACCAGTGATCCGGGGGGACCGACTGGAAATCAGCCCCAGCATTTT.

Points on this clone: One junction end does not reproduce the germline sequence, and a read error may be involved. V and J are TRBV7-9 and TRBJ1-2; D gene ambiguous. The CDR3 consists of 12 residues. The germline V gene has CDR1 SEHNR and CDR2 FQNEAQ (reference sequence). The CDR3 region is CASSLVPGPPGF. The CDR3 bases are TGTGCCAGCAGCTTAGTGCCAGGCCCCCCAGGATTC.

This chain links TRBV5-4 with TRBJ2-3; no firm D call. Trimming took off 3 bases at V and 0 bases at J, with 8 bases between the two ends. CDR1 SGHNT and CDR2 YYREEE come from the germline V gene (reference sequence). This CDR3 region has 14 residues. CDR3 nucleotides: TGTGCCAGCAGCTCGAAGACTAGCACAGATACGCAGTATTTT. It codes for CASSSKTSTDTQYF.

V usage is TRBV10-3 and J usage is TRBJ2-5, with TRBD2 matching over 12 bases. The CDR3 covers 17 residues. V shed 0 bases, J shed 5 bases, and the junction held 7 bases outside the gene matches. CDR1 is ENHRY and CDR2 is SYGVKD in the germline V gene. The CDR3 here is CAISESSSGGAGETQYF. The CDR3 bases are TGTGCCATCAGTGAGTCTTCTAGCGGGGGGGCCGGTGAGACCCAGTACTTC.

This clone appeared a single time. This chain uses TRBV5-1 with TRBJ2-7; 8 bases map to TRBD1. The germline gives CDR1 SGHRS, CDR2 YFSETQ. The V gene end was trimmed by 0 bases and the J gene end by 7 bases; junction bases not matched to a gene: 6. The CDR3 is 14 residues long. The CDR3 region has the DNA TGCGCCAGCAGCTTGGGCAGGGGGCCCCTTGAGCAGTACTTC. Its protein is CASSLGRGPLEQYF.